This TCR beta chain was observed in a study of blood T cell repertoires in COVID-19. Study-wide background: Acute and convalescent COVID-19 samples came from the United States, Italy and Spain. From T cells, B-cell-depleted T cells, or PBMCs came the material, which was cDNA or gDNA.

Original handling: It was from reference gene primer amplification that nucleated cell counts were estimated. Clones were sequenced by immunoSEQ multiplex PCR, and TCRdb holds only the in-frame ones, with some missing. Clonal size and the V and J genes are those of that table, whereas D and trimming came from the DNA. Seen here are roughly 74,000 clones, 70% to 90% observed once, and the top ten hold around 2.5%. CDR1 is SGDLS, CDR2 YYNGEE, per germline. The CDR3 consists of 16 residues. V gave up 3 bases and J gave up 8 bases, with 21 bases separating them. The chain carries TRBV9 and TRBJ2-1, with D perhaps matching TRBD1 (6 bases). Sequenced material: peripheral blood. The clonotype comes from a man aged 65 to 79 with active or convalescent COVID-19. The CDR3 coding sequence is TGTGCCAGCAGCGGACCGACGAGTCCTGGGGGCCATGAGCAGTTCTTC. Translating it yields CASSGPTSPGGHEQFF.